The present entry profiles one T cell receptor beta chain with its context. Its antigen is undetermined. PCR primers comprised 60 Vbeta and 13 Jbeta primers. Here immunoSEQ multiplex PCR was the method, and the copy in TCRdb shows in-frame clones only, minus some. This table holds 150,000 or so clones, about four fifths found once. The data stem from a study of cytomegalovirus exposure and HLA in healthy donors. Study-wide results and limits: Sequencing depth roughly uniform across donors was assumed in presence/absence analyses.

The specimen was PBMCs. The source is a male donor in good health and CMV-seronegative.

CDR3: CSVVSRLSSYEQYF. The CDR3, as DNA: TGCAGCGTTGTCTCCAGACTAAGCTCCTACGAGCAGTACTTC. The genes are TRBV29-1 and TRBJ2-7; D possibly corresponds to TRBD2 (5 bases). V was pared by 4 bases and J by 0 bases, with 13 bases between. Germline V gene lookup returns CDR1 SQVTM and CDR2 ANQGSEA. This CDR3 spans 14 amino acids.